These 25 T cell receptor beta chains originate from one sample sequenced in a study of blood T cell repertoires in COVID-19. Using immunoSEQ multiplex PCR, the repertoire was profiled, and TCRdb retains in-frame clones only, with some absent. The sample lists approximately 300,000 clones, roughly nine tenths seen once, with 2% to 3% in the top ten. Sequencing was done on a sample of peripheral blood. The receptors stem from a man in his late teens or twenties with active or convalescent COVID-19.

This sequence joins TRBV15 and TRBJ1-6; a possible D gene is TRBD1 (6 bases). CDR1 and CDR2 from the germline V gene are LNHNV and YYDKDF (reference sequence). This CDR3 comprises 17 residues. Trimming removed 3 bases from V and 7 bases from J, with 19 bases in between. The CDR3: CATSSPILRQGNSPLHF. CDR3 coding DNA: TGTGCCACCAGCAGCCCAATCTTGCGGCAGGGGAATTCACCCCTCCACTTT.

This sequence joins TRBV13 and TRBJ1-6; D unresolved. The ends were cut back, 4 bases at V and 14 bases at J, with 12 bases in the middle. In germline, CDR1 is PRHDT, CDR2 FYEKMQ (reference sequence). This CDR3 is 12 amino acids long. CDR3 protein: CASSSRLAALHF. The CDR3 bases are TGTGCCAGCAGCTCCCGGTTGGCGGCCCTCCACTTT.

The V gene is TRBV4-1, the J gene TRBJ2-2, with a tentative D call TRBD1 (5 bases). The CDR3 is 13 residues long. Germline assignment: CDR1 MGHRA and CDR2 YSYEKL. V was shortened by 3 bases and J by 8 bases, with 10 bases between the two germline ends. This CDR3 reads CASSQGRTGELFF. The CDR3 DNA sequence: TGCGCCAGCAGCCAGGGGCGCACTGGGGAGCTGTTTTTT.

The CDR3 loop reads CASSLEGGGRHDSAYEQYF. The CDR3 DNA follows: TGTGCCAGCAGCTTAGAGGGGGGAGGTCGGCATGATTCGGCCTACGAGCAGTACTTC. This chain links TRBV11-3 with TRBJ2-7; D is possibly TRBD2 (6 bases). CDR1 is SGHNT, CDR2 YENEEA, per germline. CDR3 size: 19 residues. With 0 bases removed from V and 2 bases from J, the gap between germline ends came to 23 bases.

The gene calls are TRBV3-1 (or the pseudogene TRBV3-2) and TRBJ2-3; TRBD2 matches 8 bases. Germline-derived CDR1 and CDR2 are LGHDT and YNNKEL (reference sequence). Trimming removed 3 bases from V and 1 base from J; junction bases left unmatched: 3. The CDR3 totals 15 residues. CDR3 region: CASSHKTSGTDTQYF. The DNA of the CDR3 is TGTGCCAGCAGCCACAAGACTAGCGGCACAGATACGCAGTATTTT.

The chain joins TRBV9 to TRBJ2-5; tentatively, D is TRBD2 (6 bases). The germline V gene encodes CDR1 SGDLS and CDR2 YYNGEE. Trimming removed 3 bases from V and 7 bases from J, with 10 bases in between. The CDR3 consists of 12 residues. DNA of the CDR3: TGTGCCAGCAGCGCCCAGGAGGGGACCCAGTACTTC. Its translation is CASSAQEGTQYF. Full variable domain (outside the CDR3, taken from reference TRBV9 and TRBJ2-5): DSGVTQTPKHLITATGQRVTLRCSPRSGDLSVYWYQQSLDQGLQFLIQYYNGEERAKGNILERFSAQQFPDLHSELNLSSLELGDSALYFCASSAQEGTQYFGPGTRLLVL.

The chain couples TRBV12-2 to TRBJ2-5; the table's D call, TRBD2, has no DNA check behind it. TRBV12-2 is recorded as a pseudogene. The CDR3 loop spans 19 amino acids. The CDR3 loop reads CASRSPGRWTSGRVETQYF. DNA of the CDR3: TGTGCAAGTCGCTCACCAGGGCGGTGGACTAGCGGGAGGGTTGAGACCCAGTACTTC.

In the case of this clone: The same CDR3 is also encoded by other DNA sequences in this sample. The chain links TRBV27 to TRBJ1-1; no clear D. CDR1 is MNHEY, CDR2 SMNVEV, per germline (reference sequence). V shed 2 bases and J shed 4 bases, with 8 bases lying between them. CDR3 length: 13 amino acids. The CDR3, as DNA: TGTGCCAGCAGTTTAACCGGGATCACTGAAGCTTTCTTT. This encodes CASSLTGITEAFF.

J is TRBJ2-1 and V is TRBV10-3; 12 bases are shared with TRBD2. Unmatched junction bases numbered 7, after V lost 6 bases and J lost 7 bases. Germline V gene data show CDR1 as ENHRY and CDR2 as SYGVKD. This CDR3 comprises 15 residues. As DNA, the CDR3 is TGTGCCATCAGAGAGGGACTAGCGGGTCCTAATGAGCAGTTCTTC. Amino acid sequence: CAIREGLAGPNEQFF.

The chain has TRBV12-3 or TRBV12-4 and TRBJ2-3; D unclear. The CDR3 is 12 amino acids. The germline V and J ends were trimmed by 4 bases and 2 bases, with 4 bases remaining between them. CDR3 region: CASSYNTDTQYF. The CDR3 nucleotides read TGTGCCAGCAGTTATAACACAGATACGCAGTATTTT.

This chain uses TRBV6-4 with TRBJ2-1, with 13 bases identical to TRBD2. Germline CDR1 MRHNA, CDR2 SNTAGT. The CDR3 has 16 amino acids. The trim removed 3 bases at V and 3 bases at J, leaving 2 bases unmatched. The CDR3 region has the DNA TGTGCCAGCAGTGATACTAGCGGGGGGGACTACAATGAGCAGTTCTTC. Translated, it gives CASSDTSGGDYNEQFF.

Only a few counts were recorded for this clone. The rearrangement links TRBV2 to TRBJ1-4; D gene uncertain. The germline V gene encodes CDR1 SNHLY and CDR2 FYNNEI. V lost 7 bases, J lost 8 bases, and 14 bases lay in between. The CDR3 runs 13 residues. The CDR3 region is CASKTASPEKLFF. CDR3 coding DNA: TGTGCCAGCAAAACAGCCTCTCCGGAAAAACTGTTTTTT.

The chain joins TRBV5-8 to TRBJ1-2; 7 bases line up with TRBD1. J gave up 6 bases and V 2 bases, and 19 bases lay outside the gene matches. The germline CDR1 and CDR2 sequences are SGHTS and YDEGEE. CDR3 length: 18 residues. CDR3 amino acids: CASSLEPGPGQYLDGYTF. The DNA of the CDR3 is TGTGCCAGCAGCTTAGAACCGGGACCGGGACAGTACTTGGATGGCTACACCTTC.

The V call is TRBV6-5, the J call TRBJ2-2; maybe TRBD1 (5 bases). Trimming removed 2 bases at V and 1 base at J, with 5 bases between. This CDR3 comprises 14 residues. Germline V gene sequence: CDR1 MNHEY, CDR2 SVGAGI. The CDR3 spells CASSYTGNTGELFF. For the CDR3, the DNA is TGTGCCAGCAGTTACACAGGGAACACCGGGGAGCTGTTTTTT.

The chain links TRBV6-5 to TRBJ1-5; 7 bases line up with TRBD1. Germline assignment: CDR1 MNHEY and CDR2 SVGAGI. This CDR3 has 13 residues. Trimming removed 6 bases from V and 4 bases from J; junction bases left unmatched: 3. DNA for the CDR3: TGTGCCAGCAGAAACAGGGGTAATCAGCCCCAGCATTTT. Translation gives CASRNRGNQPQHF.

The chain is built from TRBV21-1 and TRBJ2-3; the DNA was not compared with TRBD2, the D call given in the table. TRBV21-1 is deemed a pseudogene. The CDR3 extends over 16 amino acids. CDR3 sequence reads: CASSIECGSHTDTQYF. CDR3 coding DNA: TGTGCCAGCAGCATAGAATGCGGGAGCCACACAGATACGCAGTATTTT.

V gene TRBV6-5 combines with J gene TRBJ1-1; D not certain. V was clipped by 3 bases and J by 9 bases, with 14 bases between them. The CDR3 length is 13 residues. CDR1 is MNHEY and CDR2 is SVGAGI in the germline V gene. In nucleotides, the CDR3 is TGTGCCAGCAGTTATAGTCAGCGGGGAAAAGCTTTCTTT. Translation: CASSYSQRGKAFF.

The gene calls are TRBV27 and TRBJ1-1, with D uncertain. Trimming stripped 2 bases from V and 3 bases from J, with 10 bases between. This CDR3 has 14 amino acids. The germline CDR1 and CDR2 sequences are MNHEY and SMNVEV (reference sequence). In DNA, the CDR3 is TGTGCCAGCAGTTTAGCCAGGCCGGACACTGAAGCTTTCTTT. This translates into CASSLARPDTEAFF.

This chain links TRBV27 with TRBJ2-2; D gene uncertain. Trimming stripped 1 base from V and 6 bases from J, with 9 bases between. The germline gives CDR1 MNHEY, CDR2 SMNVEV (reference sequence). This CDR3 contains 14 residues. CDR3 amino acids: CASSLYKEPGELFF. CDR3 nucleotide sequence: TGTGCCAGCAGTTTATATAAAGAGCCCGGGGAGCTGTTTTTT.

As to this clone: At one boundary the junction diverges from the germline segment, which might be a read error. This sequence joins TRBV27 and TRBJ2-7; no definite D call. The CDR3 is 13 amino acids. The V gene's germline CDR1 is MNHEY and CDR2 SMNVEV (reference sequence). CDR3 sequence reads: CASSLSGSNEQYF. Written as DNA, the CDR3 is TGTGCCAGCAGTTTATCGGGCTCCAACGAGCAGTACTTC.

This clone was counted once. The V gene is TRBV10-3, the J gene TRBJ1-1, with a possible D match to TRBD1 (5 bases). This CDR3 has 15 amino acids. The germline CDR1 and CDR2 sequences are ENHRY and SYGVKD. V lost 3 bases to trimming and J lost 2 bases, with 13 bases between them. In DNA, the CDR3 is TGTGCCATCAGTGACCCGACAGCGCGAAACACTGAAGCTTTCTTT. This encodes CAISDPTARNTEAFF.

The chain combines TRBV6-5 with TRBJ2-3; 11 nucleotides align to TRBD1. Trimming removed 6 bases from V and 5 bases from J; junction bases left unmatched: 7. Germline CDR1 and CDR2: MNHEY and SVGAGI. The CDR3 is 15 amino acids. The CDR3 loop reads CASSRGQGGRDTQYF. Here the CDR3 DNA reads TGTGCCAGCAGCCGGGGACAGGGGGGGAGAGATACGCAGTATTTT.

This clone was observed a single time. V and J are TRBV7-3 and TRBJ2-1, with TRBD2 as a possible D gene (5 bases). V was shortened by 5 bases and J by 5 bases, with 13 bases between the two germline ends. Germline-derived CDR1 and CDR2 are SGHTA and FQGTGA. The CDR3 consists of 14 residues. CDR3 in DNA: TGTGCCAGCAGCCCCGCGACCGGGGACAATGAGCAGTTCTTC. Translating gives CASSPATGDNEQFF.

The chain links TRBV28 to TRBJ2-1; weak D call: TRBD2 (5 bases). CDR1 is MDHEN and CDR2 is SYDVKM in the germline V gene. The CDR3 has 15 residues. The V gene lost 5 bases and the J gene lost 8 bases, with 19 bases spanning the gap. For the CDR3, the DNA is TGTGCCAGCAGTACTCCACTAGGATTGCGTCATGAGCAGTTCTTC. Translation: CASSTPLGLRHEQFF.

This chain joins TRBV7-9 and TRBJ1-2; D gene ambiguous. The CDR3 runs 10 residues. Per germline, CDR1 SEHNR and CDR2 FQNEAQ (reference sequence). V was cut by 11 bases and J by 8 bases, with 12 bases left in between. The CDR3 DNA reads TGTGCCTTTGGGGAGGGAGGCTACACCTTC. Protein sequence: CAFGEGGYTF.